This T cell receptor beta chain was found in a study of CD8 T cells in ankylosing spondylitis. This clonotype was recorded many times. Its antigen is as yet unknown. Each TCR beta library was made by quantitative 5'-RACE that incorporated molecular barcodes. TCRdb ran MiXCR on the 5' RACE reads and lists one entry per CDR3 protein. The sample holds under 450,000 distinct CDR3 sequences, about a sixth seen once. Overall study results and limits: A CD8+ phenotype characterized the disease-linked clones, which were relatively rare in peripheral blood. Certain motif variants had earlier appeared in reactive arthritis synovial fluid and blood. One TCR beta motif, made up of under ten highly homologous variants, appeared characteristic of ankylosing spondylitis blood.

The V and J ends lost 5 bases and 6 bases, in that order; junction bases with no gene match: 13. Per the germline V gene, CDR1 is DFQATT and CDR2 is SNEGSKA (reference sequence). This CDR3 has 15 amino acids. The chain couples TRBV20-1 to TRBJ2-7; 10 bases fit TRBD2. The sequence was collected from a male donor with ankylosing spondylitis. Sequences were obtained from blood, either unsorted or a sorted T cell fraction (not recorded which). The CDR3 reads CSAGLVNSGRSEQYF. CDR3 DNA: TGCAGTGCTGGATTGGTGAATAGCGGGAGGAGCGAGCAGTACTTC.